This TCR beta chain was captured in a study of blood T cell repertoires in COVID-19. Study overall: Samples came from the United States, Italy and Spain, spanning acute and convalescent COVID-19. The analysed material was cDNA or gDNA that came from T cells, B-cell-depleted T cells, or PBMCs.

V trimming: 6 bases; J trimming: 1 base; junction bases outside the gene matches: 5. This CDR3 spans 15 amino acids. Germline values: CDR1 LNHDA, CDR2 SQIVND (reference sequence). This clone was observed once. Per the study methods: By means of reference gene primer amplification, nucleated cell counts were estimated. The assay was immunoSEQ multiplex PCR, and TCRdb's table has in-frame clones only and misses some. That table supplies the V and J calls and clone size; D and trimming were determined from the DNA. Of some 100,000 clones in the sample, roughly 84% were seen once. The clonotype was recovered from a woman at least 80 years old with active or convalescent COVID-19. The sequencing input was peripheral blood. This chain uses TRBV19 with TRBJ2-4; 8 nucleotides line up with TRBD1. CDR3: CASSQTGGAKNIQYF. In DNA, the CDR3 is TGTGCCAGTAGCCAAACAGGGGGTGCCAAAAACATTCAGTACTTC.